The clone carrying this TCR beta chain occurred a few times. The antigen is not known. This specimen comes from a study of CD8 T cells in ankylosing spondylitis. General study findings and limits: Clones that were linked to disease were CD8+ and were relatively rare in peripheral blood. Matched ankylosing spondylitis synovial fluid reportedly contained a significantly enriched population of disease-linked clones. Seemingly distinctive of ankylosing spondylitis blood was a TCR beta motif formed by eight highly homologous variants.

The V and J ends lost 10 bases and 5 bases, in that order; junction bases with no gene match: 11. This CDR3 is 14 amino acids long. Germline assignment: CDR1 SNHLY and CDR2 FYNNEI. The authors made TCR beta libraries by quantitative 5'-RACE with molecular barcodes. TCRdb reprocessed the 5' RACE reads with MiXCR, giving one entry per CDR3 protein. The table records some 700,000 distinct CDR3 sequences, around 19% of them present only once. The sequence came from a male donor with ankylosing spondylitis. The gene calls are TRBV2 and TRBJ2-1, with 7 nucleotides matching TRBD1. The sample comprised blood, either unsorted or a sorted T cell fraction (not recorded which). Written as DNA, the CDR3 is TGTGCCAAGCAGGGGGAGAATTTTGACAATGAGCAGTTCTTC. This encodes CAKQGENFDNEQFF.